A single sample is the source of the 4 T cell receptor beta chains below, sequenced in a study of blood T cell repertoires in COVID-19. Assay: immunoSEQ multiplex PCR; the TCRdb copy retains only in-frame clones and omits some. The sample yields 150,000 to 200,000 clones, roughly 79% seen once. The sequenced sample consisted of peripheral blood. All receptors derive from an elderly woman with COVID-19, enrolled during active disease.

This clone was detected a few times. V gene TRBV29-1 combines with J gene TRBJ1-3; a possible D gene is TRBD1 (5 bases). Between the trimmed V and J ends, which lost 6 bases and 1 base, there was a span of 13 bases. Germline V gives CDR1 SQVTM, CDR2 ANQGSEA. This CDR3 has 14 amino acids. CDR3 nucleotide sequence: TGCAGCGTCGCTTACTCAGGGTCTGGAAACACCATATATTTT. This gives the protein CSVAYSGSGNTIYF.

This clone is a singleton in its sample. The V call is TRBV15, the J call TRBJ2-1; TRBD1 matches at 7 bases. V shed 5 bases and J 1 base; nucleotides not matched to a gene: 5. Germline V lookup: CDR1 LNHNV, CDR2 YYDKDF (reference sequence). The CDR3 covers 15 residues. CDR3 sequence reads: CATSPYRGSYNEQFF. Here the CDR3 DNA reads TGTGCCACCAGCCCGTACAGGGGTTCCTACAATGAGCAGTTCTTC.

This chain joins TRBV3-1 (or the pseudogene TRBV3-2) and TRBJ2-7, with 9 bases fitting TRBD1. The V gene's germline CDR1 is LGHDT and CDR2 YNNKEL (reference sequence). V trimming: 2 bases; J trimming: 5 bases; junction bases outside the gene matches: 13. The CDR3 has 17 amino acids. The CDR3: CASSQTINRGRFNEQYF. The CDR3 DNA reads TGTGCCAGCAGCCAAACCATTAACAGGGGGCGATTCAACGAGCAGTACTTC.

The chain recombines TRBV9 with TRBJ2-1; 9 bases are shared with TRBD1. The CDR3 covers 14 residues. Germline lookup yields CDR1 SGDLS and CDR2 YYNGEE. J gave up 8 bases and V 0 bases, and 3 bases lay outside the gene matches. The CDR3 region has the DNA TGTGCCAGCAGCGTAGGGGACAGGGAAGATGAGCAGTTCTTC. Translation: CASSVGDREDEQFF.